Below, one T cell receptor (beta chain) is given with its context. Antigen unknown. The data were taken from a study of T cell responses to AZD1222 COVID-19 vaccine. The CDR3 has 15 residues. J lost 6 bases, V lost 3 bases, and 9 bases had no gene match. The germline V gene has CDR1 SGHRS and CDR2 YFSETQ. TCRdb's table, derived via immunoSEQ multiplex PCR, lists solely in-frame clones and lacks some. The sample shows 52,000 or so clones, around 85% of them seen only once. General study results and limits: Unmutated variant regions are reportedly targeted by nearly half of spike-specific TCRs. Vaccine-associated CD4 TCRs spanned spike, dominant at 160-218 and 743-854. Rises in breadth and depth of Spike-specific TCRs came after two AZD1222 doses.

This receptor was identified in an adult in good health. Source: peripheral blood, taken on day 0 of MenACWY control vaccination. The chain recombines TRBV5-1 with TRBJ2-7, with 10 bases that match TRBD2. The CDR3 sequence is CASSSSTAGGREQYF. In DNA form, the CDR3 reads TGCGCCAGCAGCTCCTCGACAGCGGGAGGGCGCGAGCAGTACTTC.